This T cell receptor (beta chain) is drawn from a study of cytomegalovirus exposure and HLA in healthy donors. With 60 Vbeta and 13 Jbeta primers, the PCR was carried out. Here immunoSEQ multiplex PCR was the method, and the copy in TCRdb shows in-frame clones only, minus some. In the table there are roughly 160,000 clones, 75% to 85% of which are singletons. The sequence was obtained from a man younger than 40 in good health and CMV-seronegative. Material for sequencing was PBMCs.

CDR3 nucleotide sequence: TGTGCCAGCAGTGAAGGGACTAGCGGGAGGGCCTCAACGCAGTATTTT. Protein product: CASSEGTSGRASTQYF. This chain links TRBV2 with TRBJ2-3; TRBD2 aligns across 15 bases. Germline V gives CDR1 SNHLY, CDR2 FYNNEI. V was clipped by 1 base and J by 9 bases; unmatched bases: 5. The length of the CDR3 is 16 residues.